This T cell receptor beta chain was captured by sequencing in a study of human T cells and chemical hapten exposure. About the study: Patch tests applied 0.01% DPC to the upper back and were scored after 6 days. Mainly, slight library volume differences in the pool made TCR yields vary.

This clonotype was seen at least ten times. What it binds is not known. Points from the study as a whole: Versus controls, significantly more large CDR3 similarity clusters arose from expanded TCRs. As the donors had alopecia, their immune response may differ from healthy people's.

The time point is: patch test 2, 6 weeks after DPC sensitization. Described treatment: therapeutic diphenylcyclopropenone sensitization with weekly scalp DPC. TCRdb fed the RACE reads into MiXCR, producing one record per CDR3 protein. The data show roughly 380,000 distinct CDR3 sequences, with over 6% seen just once and about 5% held by the top ten. V was cut by 4 bases and J by 7 bases, with 8 bases left in between. The V gene's germline CDR1 is SEHNR and CDR2 FQNEAQ (reference sequence). This CDR3 contains 13 residues. The chain employs TRBV7-9 and TRBJ1-6; D gene uncertain. Source: whole blood, taken in connection with sensitization to the hapten diphenylcyclopropenone (DPC). This TCR was recovered from a woman under 30 with alopecia areata. Some clones in this sample may be carry-over from other donors' samples. The CDR3 nucleotides are TGTGCCAGCAGCTCCTGGATCAATTCACCCCTCCACTTT. Amino acid sequence: CASSSWINSPLHF.